One and the same sample provided the 26 T cell receptor beta chains below, sequenced in a study of T-cell memory formation after mild COVID-19. From the 5' RACE reads, TCRdb called clonotypes with MiXCR, one entry per CDR3 protein. The data show roughly 200,000 distinct CDR3 sequences, about 18% seen once. Sequenced: PBMCs or a T cell subset sorted from them (not recorded which). The receptors originated from an adult woman who had mild COVID-19 (a few samples of this study predate the infection). Cell type and time point are not known.

This rearrangement joins TRBV18 to TRBJ2-1; no definite D call. Trimming removed 0 bases from V and 8 bases from J, with 11 bases in between. CDR3 length: 14 residues. Germline-derived CDR1 and CDR2 are KGHSH and LQKENI. CDR3 in amino acids: CASSPPRPLDEQFF. For the CDR3, the DNA is TGTGCCAGCTCACCACCTCGTCCGCTAGATGAGCAGTTCTTC. Full variable domain (outside the CDR3, taken from reference TRBV18 and TRBJ2-1): NAGVMQNPRHLVRRRGQEARLRCSPMKGHSHVYWYRQLPEEGLKFMVYLQKENIIDESGMPKERFSAEFPKEGPSILRIQQVVRGDSAAYFCASSPPRPLDEQFFGPGTRLTVL.

This clonotype was detected a few times. The genes are TRBV12-3 or TRBV12-4 and TRBJ2-1; 7 bases match TRBD2. The CDR3 totals 14 residues. Trimming at V came to 1 base and at J to 8 bases, leaving 5 bases not matched to a gene. CDR3 in amino acids: CASSLGTRGDEQFF. In DNA, the CDR3 is TGTGCCAGCAGTTTAGGGACTCGGGGGGATGAGCAGTTCTTC.

This chain joins TRBV6-5 and TRBJ1-1; tentatively, D is TRBD1 (6 bases). The germline CDR1 and CDR2 sequences are MNHEY and SVGAGI. There are 15 residues in the CDR3. V lost 5 bases and J 0 bases, leaving 13 bases between the germline ends. CDR3 nucleotides: TGTGCCAGCAGTCGGACAGCCTACTTGAACACTGAAGCTTTCTTT. Translation: CASSRTAYLNTEAFF.

The V call is TRBV28, the J call TRBJ2-1, with D possibly matching TRBD2 (6 bases). The germline V and J ends were trimmed by 3 bases and 15 bases, with 15 bases remaining between them. The CDR3 is 12 amino acids. Germline V gene data show CDR1 as MDHEN and CDR2 as SYDVKM. CDR3 loop: CASSLAGRRGFF. The CDR3 DNA reads TGTGCCAGCAGTTTGGCTGGGCGGAGGGGGTTCTTC.

The rearrangement uses TRBV5-1 and TRBJ1-1; 7 positions match TRBD1. V shed 7 bases, J shed 0 bases, and the junction held 6 bases outside the gene matches. This CDR3 spans 14 amino acids. The germline gives CDR1 SGHRS, CDR2 YFSETQ. This CDR3 reads CASESGTVNTEAFF. CDR3 coding DNA: TGCGCCAGCGAAAGCGGGACAGTGAACACTGAAGCTTTCTTT. Supplemented by reference TRBV5-1 and TRBJ1-1, the full variable domain reads KAGVTQTPRYLIKTRGQQVTLSCSPISGHRSVSWYQQTPGQGLQFLFEYFSETQRNKGNFPGRFSGRQFSNSRSEMNVSTLELGDSALYLCASESGTVNTEAFFGQGTRLTVV.

This clonotype was counted a few times. The J gene is TRBJ1-6, the V gene TRBV30, with D uncertain. With 4 bases removed from V and 9 bases from J, the gap between germline ends came to 13 bases. The germline CDR1 and CDR2 sequences are GTSNPN and SVGIG (reference sequence). The CDR3 is 13 residues long. As DNA, the CDR3 is TGTGCCTGGAATCCAAGGCGGACTTCACCCCTCCACTTT. Its translation is CAWNPRRTSPLHF.

This clonotype was picked up a small number of times. The J gene is TRBJ2-7, the V gene TRBV7-8; 11 bases fit TRBD2. The V segment lost 5 bases and the J segment 5 bases; nucleotides outside the gene matches: 8. Per germline, CDR1 SGHVS and CDR2 FQNEAQ. The CDR3 contains 15 residues. In nucleotides, the CDR3 is TGTGCCAGCAGCCCCCGGACTAGCGGGTTCGACGAGCAGTACTTC. Translation gives CASSPRTSGFDEQYF.

Only a few counts were recorded for this clonotype. This chain connects TRBV9 to TRBJ2-1, with TRBD1 matching over 7 bases. Germline trimming cut 4 bases from V and 0 bases from J; bases unmatched to any gene: 4. The CDR3 totals 15 residues. Germline-derived CDR1 and CDR2 are SGDLS and YYNGEE. DNA of the CDR3: TGTGCCAGCAGCACCTGGGACAGCTCCTACAATGAGCAGTTCTTC. This codes for CASSTWDSSYNEQFF.

This clonotype was counted a few times. The CDR3 region is CASSYRRAYTF. Here the CDR3 DNA reads TGTGCCAGCAGCTACCGTCGGGCCTACACCTTC. The chain couples TRBV12-3 or TRBV12-4 to TRBJ1-2; the D is unclear. This CDR3 contains 11 residues. The germline V and J ends were trimmed by 6 bases and 10 bases, with 12 bases remaining between them.

The chain couples TRBV7-8 to TRBJ2-1; 10 bases are shared with TRBD1. The V and J ends lost 5 bases and 4 bases, in that order; junction bases with no gene match: 11. Germline V gene sequence: CDR1 SGHVS, CDR2 FQNEAQ. The length of the CDR3 is 17 residues. The CDR3 nucleotides are TGTGCCAGCAGCCCGACAGGGGGCCCATTCACTTACAATGAGCAGTTCTTC. Protein: CASSPTGGPFTYNEQFF. The full variable domain, rest sourced from reference TRBV7-8 and TRBJ2-1, is GAGVSQSPRYKVAKRGQDVALRCDPISGHVSLFWYQQALGQGPEFLTYFQNEAQLDKSGLPSDRFFAERPEGSVSTLKIQRTQQEDSAVYLCASSPTGGPFTYNEQFFGPGTRLTVL.

CDR3 protein: CASSVSSGRFRWGTDTQYF. DNA of the CDR3: TGTGCCAGCAGTGTCTCTAGCGGGAGGTTTCGTTGGGGCACAGATACGCAGTATTTT. J is TRBJ2-3 and V is TRBV21-1; the table's D call TRBD2 went unverified against the DNA. TRBV21-1 is described as a pseudogene. The CDR3 sequence is 19 residues long.

This clonotype was seen only a few times. The rearrangement uses TRBV10-3 and TRBJ1-2, with 7 bases lining up with TRBD1. The CDR3 has 15 amino acids. With V trimmed by 3 bases and J by 1 base, 5 bases remained unmatched. From germline, CDR1 is ENHRY and CDR2 SYGVKD. The CDR3 protein is CAISEPGQLNYGYTF. CDR3 nucleotide sequence: TGTGCCATCAGTGAACCGGGACAGCTTAACTATGGCTACACCTTC.

This chain links TRBV6-6 with TRBJ2-2, with 14 bases identical to TRBD2. V shed 7 bases and J 0 bases; nucleotides not matched to a gene: 13. In germline, CDR1 is MNHNY, CDR2 SVGAGI (reference sequence). The length of the CDR3 is 20 residues. For the CDR3, the DNA is TGTGCCAGCATTTCCCAAGCCGGACTAGCGGGGGGTTCGAACACCGGGGAGCTGTTTTTT. This codes for CASISQAGLAGGSNTGELFF.

At least ten counts were recorded for this clonotype. The rearrangement uses TRBV5-1 and TRBJ1-1; unclear D gene. CDR1 is SGHRS and CDR2 is YFSETQ in the germline V gene. Trimming cost V 4 bases and J 1 base, with 11 bases left between them. This CDR3 comprises 14 residues. CDR3 coding DNA: TGCGCCAGCAGCCCGATGACGGGGAACACTGAAGCTTTCTTT. It specifies CASSPMTGNTEAFF.

This clonotype came up a few times. This chain joins TRBV6-5 and TRBJ1-3; no definite D call. Trimming stripped 2 bases from V and 0 bases from J, with 11 bases between. Germline V gives CDR1 MNHEY, CDR2 SVGAGI. There are 16 residues in the CDR3. The CDR3 sequence is CASSYGQPNSGNTIYF. CDR3 in DNA: TGTGCCAGCAGTTACGGGCAGCCCAACTCTGGAAACACCATATATTTT.

This clonotype was counted ten times or more. J is TRBJ1-1 and V is TRBV5-1; no clear D. The V end lost 3 bases, the J end lost 5 bases, and 5 bases lay between the germline ends. Germline lookup yields CDR1 SGHRS and CDR2 YFSETQ. This CDR3 is built from 11 residues. Here the CDR3 DNA reads TGCGCCAGCAGCTCAGAAACTGAAGCTTTCTTT. It specifies CASSSETEAFF.

In its sample, this clonotype was seen once. The chain uses TRBV19 and TRBJ2-3; 9 bases are shared with TRBD1. The CDR3 is 15 amino acids. V trimming: 2 bases; J trimming: 5 bases; junction bases outside the gene matches: 5. Per the germline V gene, CDR1 is LNHDA and CDR2 is SQIVND (reference sequence). The chain's CDR3 is CASSIWTGVGDTQYF. The CDR3 DNA reads as TGTGCCAGTAGTATATGGACAGGGGTGGGAGATACGCAGTATTTT.

This clonotype has a handful of counts. The V gene is TRBV5-4, the J gene TRBJ2-7; 11 bases align to TRBD1. The CDR3 is 14 amino acids. Germline V gene data show CDR1 as SGHNT and CDR2 as YYREEE (reference sequence). Germline trimming cut 4 bases from V and 7 bases from J; bases unmatched to any gene: 7. The chain's CDR3 is CASSRGQGAGEQYF. Written as DNA, the CDR3 is TGTGCCAGCAGCAGAGGACAGGGGGCTGGGGAGCAGTACTTC.

This clonotype has only a few counts. The chain uses TRBV12-3 or TRBV12-4 and TRBJ2-7; maybe TRBD2 (5 bases). The CDR3 spans 14 residues. V gave up 6 bases and J gave up 9 bases, with 21 bases separating them. The CDR3 coding sequence is TGTGCCAGCAGGGTAGATACCCCGGAGGCTGGGCAGTACTTC. Translated: CASRVDTPEAGQYF.

This clonotype appeared a few times. This chain joins TRBV2 and TRBJ2-5; D possibly corresponds to TRBD2 (6 bases). The CDR3 is made up of 13 amino acids. Trimming cost V 8 bases and J 4 bases, with 14 bases left between them. Germline CDR1 is SNHLY and CDR2 is FYNNEI. CDR3 protein: CASRGDYLETQYF. The CDR3 nucleotides are TGTGCCAGCCGCGGGGATTACTTAGAGACCCAGTACTTC.

The gene calls are TRBV12-3 or TRBV12-4 and TRBJ2-1; D uncertain. CDR3 length equals 15 residues. The V gene lost 2 bases and the J gene lost 6 bases, with 14 bases spanning the gap. This CDR3 reads CASSLFRHRSNEQFF. The CDR3 bases are TGTGCCAGCAGTTTATTCCGCCACCGAAGCAATGAGCAGTTCTTC.

This clonotype appeared many times. The chain carries TRBV7-2 and TRBJ2-1; 13 nucleotides agree with TRBD2. This CDR3 comprises 15 residues. V was pared by 6 bases and J by 5 bases, with 4 bases of the junction left unmatched. Germline values: CDR1 SGHTA, CDR2 FQGNSA. CDR3 in DNA: TGTGCCAGCAGACAGACTAGCGGGAGGCACAATGAGCAGTTCTTC. Amino acid sequence: CASRQTSGRHNEQFF.

The CDR3 nucleotides are TGTGCCATCAGGAAACAGGTGATAGGGTTGGAAAACATTCAGTACTTC. Protein sequence: CAIRKQVIGLENIQYF. The V and J genes are TRBV10-3 and TRBJ2-4; perhaps TRBD1 as D (5 bases). The CDR3 consists of 16 residues. V was pared by 6 bases and J by 5 bases, with 20 bases between. The germline gives CDR1 ENHRY, CDR2 SYGVKD.

The chain carries TRBV7-9 and TRBJ1-3; D unresolved. This CDR3 contains 14 residues. The V gene lost 5 bases and the J gene lost 3 bases, with 11 bases spanning the gap. The germline gives CDR1 SEHNR, CDR2 FQNEAQ (reference sequence). The CDR3 nucleotides are TGTGCCAGCAGCCCCAGAGGACTTGGAAACACCATATATTTT. Protein: CASSPRGLGNTIYF.

The V gene is TRBV4-2, the J gene TRBJ2-2; 11 nucleotides align to TRBD2. There are 17 residues in the CDR3. Germline trimming cut 5 bases from V and 6 bases from J; bases unmatched to any gene: 11. Per germline, CDR1 LGHNA and CDR2 YNFKEQ. CDR3 DNA sequence: TGTGCCAGCAGCAGAGCGTTTAGCGGGGGGGTCCCCGGGGAGCTGTTTTTT. It specifies CASSRAFSGGVPGELFF.

The chain has TRBV6-6 and TRBJ1-3; D is uncertain. CDR3 length: 12 amino acids. Looked up from germline, CDR1 is MNHNY and CDR2 is SVGAGI (reference sequence). The V gene lost 6 bases and the J gene lost 5 bases, with 8 bases spanning the gap. This CDR3 reads CASSPQRNTIYF. The CDR3 region has the DNA TGTGCCAGCAGCCCCCAGAGAAACACCATATATTTT.